Shown below are 13 T cell receptor beta chains from a single sample sequenced in a study of shared clonotypes between healthy human individuals. Profiling relied on immunoSEQ multiplex PCR, and the TCRdb table lists in-frame clones only, not all of them. This table has over a million clones, 97% to 99% appearing once. Specimen: naive CD4+ T cells sorted from blood. Subset reported: CD45RA+ positively selected. The receptors shown here come from a man aged 30 to 39 in good health.

The rearrangement links TRBV14 to TRBJ1-1; D ambiguous. The ends were cut back, 2 bases at V and 3 bases at J, with 10 bases in the middle. This CDR3 is built from 14 residues. Germline lookup yields CDR1 SGHDN and CDR2 FVKESK. Written as DNA, the CDR3 is TGTGCCAGCAGCCAACAAACCGGGGACACTGAAGCTTTCTTT. This translates into CASSQQTGDTEAFF. Full variable domain (missing parts from reference TRBV14 and TRBJ1-1): EAGVTQFPSHSVIEKGQTVTLRCDPISGHDNLYWYRRVMGKEIKFLLHFVKESKQDESGMPNNRFLAERTGGTYSTLKVQPAELEDSGVYFCASSQQTGDTEAFFGQGTRLTVV.

The chain joins TRBV15 to TRBJ2-2, with 7 bases identical to TRBD2. V was pared by 0 bases and J by 0 bases, with 4 bases of the junction left unmatched. The CDR3 extends over 17 amino acids. CDR1 is LNHNV and CDR2 is YYDKDF in the germline V gene (reference sequence). CDR3 loop: CATSRDRLAANTGELFF. The CDR3 DNA sequence: TGTGCCACCAGCAGAGATAGGCTAGCGGCGAACACCGGGGAGCTGTTTTTT.

CDR3 loop: CASSFGQGAGETQYF. The CDR3 nucleotides are TGCGCCAGCAGCTTCGGCCAGGGTGCCGGAGAGACCCAGTACTTC. This chain joins TRBV5-1 and TRBJ2-5; TRBD1 is a possible D gene (5 bases). V was shortened by 2 bases and J by 4 bases, with 15 bases between the two germline ends. The CDR3 spans 15 residues. CDR1 SGHRS and CDR2 YFSETQ come from the germline V gene.

CDR3 nucleotides: TGTGCCAGTAGTTCCCATGACCGGGACGAGCAGTACTTC. Translated: CASSSHDRDEQYF. The chain couples TRBV19 to TRBJ2-7, with no clear D. V was pared by 5 bases and J by 5 bases, with 13 bases between. This CDR3 is 13 amino acids long. The germline CDR1 and CDR2 sequences are LNHDA and SQIVND (reference sequence).

This chain links TRBV7-9 with TRBJ1-3; the D is unclear. The germline V and J ends were trimmed by 10 bases and 4 bases, with 8 bases remaining between them. Germline V gives CDR1 SEHNR, CDR2 FQNEAQ (reference sequence). This CDR3 spans 11 amino acids. This CDR3 is CATETGNTIYF. CDR3 nucleotide sequence: TGTGCCACCGAGACAGGAAACACCATATATTTT.

The rearrangement joins TRBV2 to TRBJ2-3, with D possibly matching TRBD1 (6 bases). The CDR3 loop spans 13 amino acids. Germline CDR1 is SNHLY and CDR2 is FYNNEI. Trimming took off 2 bases at V and 6 bases at J, with 9 bases between the two ends. The CDR3: CASSEFQGDTQYF. DNA of the CDR3: TGTGCCAGCAGTGAATTCCAGGGGGATACGCAGTATTTT.

The chain is built from TRBV28 and TRBJ2-1; the D is unclear. Between the trimmed V and J ends, which lost 6 bases and 6 bases, there was a span of 3 bases. This CDR3 is built from 10 residues. Germline V gene lookup returns CDR1 MDHEN and CDR2 SYDVKM. Written as DNA, the CDR3 is TGTGCCAGCAGATTCAATGAGCAGTTCTTC. Its protein is CASRFNEQFF.

The chain combines TRBV10-1 with TRBJ2-7; TRBD1 or TRBD2 may be the D gene (6 bases each). The CDR3 runs 15 residues. Between the trimmed V and J ends, which lost 2 bases and 3 bases, there was a span of 14 bases. From germline, CDR1 is WNHNN and CDR2 SYGVQD (reference sequence). CDR3 in DNA: TGCGCCAGCAGTGAGAGACGGGGGCCTTACTACGAGCAGTACTTC. The encoded protein is CASSERRGPYYEQYF.

This clone was seen just once. J is TRBJ1-3 and V is TRBV12-5; D is unclear. Trimming left V 4 bases short and J 5 bases short, with 12 bases between. The CDR3 runs to 14 residues. Germline V gives CDR1 LGHNT, CDR2 FRNRAP. In DNA form, the CDR3 reads TGTGCTAGTGGTTCCCCCCGTGGACGAAACACCATATATTTT. It codes for CASGSPRGRNTIYF.

The V and J genes are TRBV11-2 and TRBJ2-3; D unresolved. Between the trimmed V and J ends, which lost 7 bases and 6 bases, there was a span of 26 bases. From germline, CDR1 is SGHAT and CDR2 FQNNGV. The CDR3 length is 17 residues. The CDR3 DNA reads TGTGCCAGCACCCCAGCCATTCCCTCACACTTGGGCGATACGCAGTATTTT. Translation gives CASTPAIPSHLGDTQYF. The full variable domain, with the rest looked up from reference TRBV11-2 and TRBJ2-3, is EAGVAQSPRYKIIEKRQSVAFWCNPISGHATLYWYQQILGQGPKLLIQFQNNGVVDDSQLPKDRFSAERLKGVDSTLKIQPAKLEDSAVYLCASTPAIPSHLGDTQYFGPGTRLTVL.

The chain couples TRBV5-8 to TRBJ2-5; 7 bases map to TRBD2. CDR1 is SGHTS, CDR2 YDEGEE, per germline. This CDR3 has 12 residues. Trimming removed 4 bases from V and 10 bases from J; junction bases left unmatched: 7. The CDR3 is CASSPPREGQYF. DNA of the CDR3: TGTGCCAGCAGCCCTCCCAGGGAGGGCCAGTACTTC. Looking up the rest from reference TRBV5-8 and TRBJ2-5 gives the full variable domain: EAGVTQSPTHLIKTRGQQATLRCSPISGHTSVYWYQQALGLGLQFLLWYDEGEERNRGNFPPRFSGRQFPNYSSELNVNALELEDSALYLCASSPPREGQYFGPGTRLLVL.

This chain joins TRBV6-4 and TRBJ2-3; TRBD2 agrees at 10 bases. V dropped 0 bases and J dropped 6; count of bases not matched to a gene: 6. The CDR3 runs to 16 residues. Germline loops: CDR1 MRHNA, CDR2 SNTAGT. The CDR3 loop reads CASSDSTGLAWDTQYF. The CDR3 nucleotides are TGTGCCAGCAGTGACTCGACGGGACTAGCGTGGGATACGCAGTATTTT.

This clone came up once. The V call is TRBV6-5, the J call TRBJ1-3; no reliable D call. The CDR3 runs 14 residues. Trimming cost V 8 bases and J 0 bases, with 11 bases left between them. Germline V gene data show CDR1 as MNHEY and CDR2 as SVGAGI. The CDR3 DNA reads TGTGCCAGCTGTTTTAGTCACTCTGGAAACACCATATATTTT. Translated: CASCFSHSGNTIYF.